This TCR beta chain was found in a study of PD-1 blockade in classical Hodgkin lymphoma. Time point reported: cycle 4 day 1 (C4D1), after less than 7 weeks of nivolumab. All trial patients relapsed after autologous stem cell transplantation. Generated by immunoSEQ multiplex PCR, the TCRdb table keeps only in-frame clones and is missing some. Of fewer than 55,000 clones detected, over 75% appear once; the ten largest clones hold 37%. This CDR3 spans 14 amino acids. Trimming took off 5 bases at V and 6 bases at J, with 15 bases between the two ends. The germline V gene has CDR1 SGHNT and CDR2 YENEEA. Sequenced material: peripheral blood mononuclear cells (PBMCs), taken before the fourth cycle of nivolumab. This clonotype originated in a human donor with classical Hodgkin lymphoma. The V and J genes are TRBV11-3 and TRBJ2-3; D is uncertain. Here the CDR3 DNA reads TGTGCCAGCAGCCAAGGGCCCTTCGAGGATACGCAGTATTTT. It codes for CASSQGPFEDTQYF.